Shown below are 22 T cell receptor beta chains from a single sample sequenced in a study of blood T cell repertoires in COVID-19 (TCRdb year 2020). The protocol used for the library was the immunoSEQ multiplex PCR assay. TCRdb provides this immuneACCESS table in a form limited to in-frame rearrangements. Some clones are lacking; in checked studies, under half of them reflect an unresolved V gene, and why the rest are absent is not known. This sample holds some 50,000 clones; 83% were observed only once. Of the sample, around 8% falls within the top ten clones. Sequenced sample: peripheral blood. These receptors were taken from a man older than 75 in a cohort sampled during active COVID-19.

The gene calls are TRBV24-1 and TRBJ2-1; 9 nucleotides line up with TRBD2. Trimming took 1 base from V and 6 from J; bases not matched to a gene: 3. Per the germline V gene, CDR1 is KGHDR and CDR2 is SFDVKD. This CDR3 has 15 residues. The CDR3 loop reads CATSDFGLAFNEQFF. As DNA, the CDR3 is TGTGCCACCAGTGATTTCGGACTAGCGTTCAATGAGCAGTTCTTC.

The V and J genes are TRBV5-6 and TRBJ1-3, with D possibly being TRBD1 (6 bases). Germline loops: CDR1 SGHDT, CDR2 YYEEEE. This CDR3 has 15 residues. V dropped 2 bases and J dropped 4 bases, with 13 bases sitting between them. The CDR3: CASSFFTGTGNTIYF. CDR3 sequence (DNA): TGTGCCAGCAGCTTTTTCACAGGGACGGGAAACACCATATATTTT.

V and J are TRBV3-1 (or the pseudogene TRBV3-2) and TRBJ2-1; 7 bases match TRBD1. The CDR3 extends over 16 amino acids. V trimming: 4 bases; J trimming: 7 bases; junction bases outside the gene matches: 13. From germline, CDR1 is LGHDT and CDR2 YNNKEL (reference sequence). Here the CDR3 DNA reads TGTGCCAGCAGCCGCCCAGGGGGTAGGTTTACAAATGAGCAGTTCTTC. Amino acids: CASSRPGGRFTNEQFF.

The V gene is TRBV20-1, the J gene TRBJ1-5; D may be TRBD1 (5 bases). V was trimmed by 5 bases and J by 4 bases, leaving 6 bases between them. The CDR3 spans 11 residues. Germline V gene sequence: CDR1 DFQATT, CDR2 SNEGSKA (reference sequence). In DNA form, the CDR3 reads TGCAGTGCTCAGGGAAATCAGCCCCAGCATTTT. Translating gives CSAQGNQPQHF.

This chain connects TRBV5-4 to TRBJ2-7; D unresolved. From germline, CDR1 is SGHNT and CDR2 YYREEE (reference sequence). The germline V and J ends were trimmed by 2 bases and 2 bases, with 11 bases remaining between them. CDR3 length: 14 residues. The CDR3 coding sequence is TGTGCCAGCAGCTTACCAGGAACCACCTACGAGCAGTACTTC. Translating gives CASSLPGTTYEQYF.

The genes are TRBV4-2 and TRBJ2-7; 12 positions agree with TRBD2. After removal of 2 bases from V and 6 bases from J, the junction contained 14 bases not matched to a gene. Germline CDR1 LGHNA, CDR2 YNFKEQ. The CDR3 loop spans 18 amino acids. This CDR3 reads CASSQPSRTSGKIGEQYF. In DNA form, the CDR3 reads TGTGCCAGCAGCCAACCCTCCCGGACTAGCGGGAAGATCGGCGAGCAGTACTTC.

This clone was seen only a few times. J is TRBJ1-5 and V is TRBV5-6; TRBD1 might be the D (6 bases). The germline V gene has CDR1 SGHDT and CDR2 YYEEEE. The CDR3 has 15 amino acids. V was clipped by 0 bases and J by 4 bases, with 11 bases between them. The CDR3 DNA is TGTGCCAGCAGCTTGGGGCAGGGGCCAAATCAGCCCCAGCATTTT. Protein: CASSLGQGPNQPQHF.

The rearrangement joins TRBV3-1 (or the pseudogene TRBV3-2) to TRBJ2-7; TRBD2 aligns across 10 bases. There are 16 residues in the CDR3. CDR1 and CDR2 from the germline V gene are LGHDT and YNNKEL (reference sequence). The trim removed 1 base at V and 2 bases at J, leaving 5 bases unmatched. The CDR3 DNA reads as TGTGCCAGCAGCCAAGGTCTAGCGGGAGCGCCCTACGAGCAGTACTTC. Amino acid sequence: CASSQGLAGAPYEQYF.

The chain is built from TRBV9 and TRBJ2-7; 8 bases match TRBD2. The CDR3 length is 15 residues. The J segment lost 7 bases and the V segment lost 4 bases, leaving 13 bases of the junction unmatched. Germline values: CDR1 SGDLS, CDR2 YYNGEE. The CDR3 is CASSPRGGAGWEQYF. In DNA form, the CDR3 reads TGTGCCAGCAGCCCCCGGGGGGGGGCCGGTTGGGAGCAGTACTTC.

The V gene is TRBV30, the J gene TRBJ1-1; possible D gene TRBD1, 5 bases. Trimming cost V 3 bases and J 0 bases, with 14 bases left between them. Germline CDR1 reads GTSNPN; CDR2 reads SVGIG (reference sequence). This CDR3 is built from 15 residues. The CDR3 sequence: CAWRGRGGMNTEAFF. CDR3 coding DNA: TGTGCCTGGAGAGGGAGGGGCGGGATGAACACTGAAGCTTTCTTT. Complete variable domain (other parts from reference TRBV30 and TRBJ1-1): SQTIHQWPATLVQPVGSPLSLECTVEGTSNPNLYWYRQAAGRGLQLLFYSVGIGQISSEVPQNLSASRPQDRQFILSSKKLLLSDSGFYLCAWRGRGGMNTEAFFGQGTRLTVV.

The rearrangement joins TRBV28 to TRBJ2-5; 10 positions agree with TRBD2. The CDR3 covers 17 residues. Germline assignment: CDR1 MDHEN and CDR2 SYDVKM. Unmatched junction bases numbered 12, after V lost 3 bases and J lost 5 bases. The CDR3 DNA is TGTGCCAGCAGTTTTTCGGCTAGCGGGAGAATGCAGGAGACCCAGTACTTC. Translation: CASSFSASGRMQETQYF.

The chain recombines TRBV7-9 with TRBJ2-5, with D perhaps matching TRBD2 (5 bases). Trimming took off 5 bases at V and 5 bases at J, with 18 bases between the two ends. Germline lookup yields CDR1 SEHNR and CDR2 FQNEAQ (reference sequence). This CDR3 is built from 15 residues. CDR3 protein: CASSTLWTRGETQYF. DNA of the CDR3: TGTGCCAGCAGCACCCTATGGACCCGGGGTGAGACCCAGTACTTC.

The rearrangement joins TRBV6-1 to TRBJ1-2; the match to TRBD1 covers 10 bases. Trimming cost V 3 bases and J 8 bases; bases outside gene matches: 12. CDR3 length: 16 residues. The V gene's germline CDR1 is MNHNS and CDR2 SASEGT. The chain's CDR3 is CASSEVATGTGVGYTF. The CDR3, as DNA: TGTGCCAGCAGTGAGGTCGCAACCGGGACAGGGGTAGGCTACACCTTC.

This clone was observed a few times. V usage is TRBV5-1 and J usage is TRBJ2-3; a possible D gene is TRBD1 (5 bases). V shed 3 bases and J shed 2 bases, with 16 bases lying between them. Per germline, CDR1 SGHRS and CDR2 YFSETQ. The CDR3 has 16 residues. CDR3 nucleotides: TGCGCCAGCAGCTCCTCCGGCGAACAGGCCACAGATACGCAGTATTTT. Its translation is CASSSSGEQATDTQYF. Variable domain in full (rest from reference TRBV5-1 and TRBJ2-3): KAGVTQTPRYLIKTRGQQVTLSCSPISGHRSVSWYQQTPGQGLQFLFEYFSETQRNKGNFPGRFSGRQFSNSRSEMNVSTLELGDSALYLCASSSSGEQATDTQYFGPGTRLTVL.

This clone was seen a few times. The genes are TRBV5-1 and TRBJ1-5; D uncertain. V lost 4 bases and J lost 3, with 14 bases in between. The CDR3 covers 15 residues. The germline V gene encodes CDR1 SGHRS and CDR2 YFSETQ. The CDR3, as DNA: TGCGCCAGCAGCGGAGACGGCCTAAACAATCAGCCCCAGCATTTT. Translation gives CASSGDGLNNQPQHF.

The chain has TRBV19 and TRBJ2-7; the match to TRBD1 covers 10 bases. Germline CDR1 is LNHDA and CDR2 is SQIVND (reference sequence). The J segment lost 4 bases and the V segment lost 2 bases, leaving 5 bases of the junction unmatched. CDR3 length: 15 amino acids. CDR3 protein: CASSITGTGAYEQYF. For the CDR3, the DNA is TGTGCCAGTAGTATAACCGGGACAGGGGCTTACGAGCAGTACTTC.

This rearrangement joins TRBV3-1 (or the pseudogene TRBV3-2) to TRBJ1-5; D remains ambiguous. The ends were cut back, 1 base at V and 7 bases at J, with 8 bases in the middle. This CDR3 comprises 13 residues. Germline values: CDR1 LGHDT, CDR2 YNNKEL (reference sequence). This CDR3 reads CASSQGREQPQHF. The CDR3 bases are TGTGCCAGCAGCCAAGGGCGGGAGCAGCCCCAGCATTTT.

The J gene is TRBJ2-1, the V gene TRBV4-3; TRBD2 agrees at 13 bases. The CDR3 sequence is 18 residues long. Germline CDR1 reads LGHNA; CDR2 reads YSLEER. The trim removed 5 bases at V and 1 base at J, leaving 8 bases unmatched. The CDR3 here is CASSLTSGRSRSYNEQFF. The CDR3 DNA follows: TGCGCCAGCAGCTTGACTAGCGGGAGGTCACGGTCCTACAATGAGCAGTTCTTC.

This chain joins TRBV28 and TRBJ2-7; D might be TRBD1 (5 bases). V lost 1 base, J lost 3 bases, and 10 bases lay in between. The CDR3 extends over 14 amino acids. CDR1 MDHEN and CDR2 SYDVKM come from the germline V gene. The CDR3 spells CASSLYPGLYEQYF. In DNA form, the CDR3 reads TGTGCCAGCAGTTTATACCCAGGGCTCTACGAGCAGTACTTC.

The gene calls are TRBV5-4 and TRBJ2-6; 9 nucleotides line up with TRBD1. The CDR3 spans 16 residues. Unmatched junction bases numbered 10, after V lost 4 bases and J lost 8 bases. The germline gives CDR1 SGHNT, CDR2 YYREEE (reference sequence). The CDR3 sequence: CASSGLGQGKTNVLTF. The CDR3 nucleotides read TGTGCCAGCAGCGGACTGGGACAGGGTAAGACCAACGTCCTGACTTTC.

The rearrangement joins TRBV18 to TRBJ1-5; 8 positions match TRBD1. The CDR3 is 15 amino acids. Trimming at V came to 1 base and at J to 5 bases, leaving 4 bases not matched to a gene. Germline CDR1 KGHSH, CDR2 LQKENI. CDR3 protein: CASSPLGQGYQPQHF. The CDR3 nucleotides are TGTGCCAGCTCACCACTTGGACAGGGATATCAGCCCCAGCATTTT.

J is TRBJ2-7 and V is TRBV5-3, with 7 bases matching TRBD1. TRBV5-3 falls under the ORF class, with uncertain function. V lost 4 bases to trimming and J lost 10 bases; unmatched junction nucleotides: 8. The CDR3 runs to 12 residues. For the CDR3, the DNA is TGTGCCAGAAGCCTGGGACAGCAGGCACAGTACTTC. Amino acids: CARSLGQQAQYF.